Below are 18 T cell receptor beta chains sequenced from a single sample in a study of T cell repertoires in ileal Crohn's disease. The repertoire was sequenced with immunoSEQ multiplex PCR; TCRdb's copy has only in-frame clones and lacks some. Among more than 8,500 clones listed, roughly 78% were seen once. Regarding time point: neoterminal ileum biopsy at postoperative endoscopy, about 6 months after surgery. The specimen was ileal tissue. These receptors came from an adult with Crohn's disease.

This rearrangement joins TRBV7-2 to TRBJ2-5, with TRBD2 matching over 8 bases. Germline CDR1 reads SGHTA; CDR2 reads FQGNSA. V lost 4 bases to trimming and J lost 6 bases; unmatched junction nucleotides: 19. This CDR3 region has 18 residues. The CDR3 DNA sequence: TGTGCCAGCAGCTCGGTCCCCCGTCCGGGAGGGCCCTCGAAGACCCAGTACTTC. Translated: CASSSVPRPGGPSKTQYF.

V and J are TRBV5-1 and TRBJ2-3; 7 bases line up with TRBD1. Germline V gene sequence: CDR1 SGHRS, CDR2 YFSETQ. With V trimmed by 0 bases and J by 4 bases, 2 bases remained unmatched. There are 14 residues in the CDR3. The CDR3 is CASSLDRGADTQYF. The CDR3 DNA sequence: TGCGCCAGCAGCTTGGACAGGGGAGCAGATACGCAGTATTTT.

This chain joins TRBV13 and TRBJ2-3; a weak D match, TRBD2 (5 bases). Germline V gene sequence: CDR1 PRHDT, CDR2 FYEKMQ (reference sequence). This CDR3 region has 15 residues. V was pared by 5 bases and J by 4 bases, with 16 bases between. The CDR3 DNA is TGTGCCAGCAGCCCCAGCGTGAGGGCGTCAGATACGCAGTATTTT. As protein: CASSPSVRASDTQYF.

In this sample, this clone is medium-sized (0.01 to 0.1%). V and J are TRBV6-6 and TRBJ1-1; 7 bases agree with TRBD1. CDR3 length equals 14 residues. V lost 4 bases to trimming and J lost 1 base; unmatched junction nucleotides: 3. Germline V lookup: CDR1 MNHNY, CDR2 SVGAGI (reference sequence). CDR3: CASSSAGGNTEAFF. The CDR3 DNA reads TGTGCCAGCAGTTCAGCAGGGGGGAACACTGAAGCTTTCTTT.

This clone has just a few counts. V is TRBV7-6 and J is TRBJ1-5; 11 nucleotides line up with TRBD1. The CDR3 is made up of 15 amino acids. The V segment lost 5 bases and the J segment 4 bases; nucleotides outside the gene matches: 4. Looked up from germline, CDR1 is SGHVS and CDR2 is FNYEAQ. The DNA for the CDR3 is TGTGCCAGCAGCCACGGGACAGGGGGAAATCAGCCCCAGCATTTT. Amino acid sequence: CASSHGTGGNQPQHF.

V and J are TRBV6-4 and TRBJ2-3; TRBD2 is a possible D gene (6 bases). Germline lookup yields CDR1 MRHNA and CDR2 SNTAGT. CDR3 length: 13 amino acids. Trimming cost V 5 bases and J 0 bases, with 6 bases left between them. The CDR3 region is CASSSGSTDTQYF. CDR3 in DNA: TGTGCCAGCAGTAGCGGGAGCACAGATACGCAGTATTTT.

Here the CDR3 DNA reads TGCGCCAGCAGCCCCGGGACAGGGGGCGACTATGGCTACACCTTC. Its translation: CASSPGTGGDYGYTF. The chain has TRBV5-1 and TRBJ1-2; 12 bases align to TRBD1. CDR1 and CDR2 from the germline V gene are SGHRS and YFSETQ. Trimming took 4 bases from V and 3 from J; bases not matched to a gene: 4. There are 15 residues in the CDR3.

V is TRBV5-6 and J is TRBJ2-3; 7 positions match TRBD2. This CDR3 has 18 residues. The V and J ends lost 1 base and 3 bases, in that order; junction bases with no gene match: 14. Germline V CDR1 and CDR2: SGHDT, YYEEEE. CDR3 sequence reads: CASSLFGTGGGNTDTQYF. DNA for the CDR3: TGTGCCAGCAGCTTGTTCGGCACTGGGGGGGGAAATACAGATACGCAGTATTTT.

The rearrangement uses TRBV9 and TRBJ2-2; 10 bases map to TRBD2. V shed 1 base and J 1 base; nucleotides not matched to a gene: 4. CDR3 length: 17 residues. CDR1 SGDLS and CDR2 YYNGEE come from the germline V gene. The CDR3 sequence: CASSVLAGGLNTGELFF. CDR3 nucleotides: TGTGCCAGCAGCGTATTAGCGGGGGGCCTGAACACCGGGGAGCTGTTTTTT.

The table lists this clone with a few counts. The V gene is TRBV19, the J gene TRBJ1-5; possibly TRBD1 for D (5 bases). Per the germline V gene, CDR1 is LNHDA and CDR2 is SQIVND (reference sequence). The V and J ends lost 8 bases and 0 bases respectively, with 14 bases between them. The CDR3 runs to 15 residues. CDR3 sequence reads: CASGRTGRSNQPQHF. CDR3 in DNA: TGTGCCAGTGGCAGAACAGGACGTAGCAATCAGCCCCAGCATTTT.

This clone appeared a few times. The chain is built from TRBV25-1 and TRBJ2-3; TRBD1 might be the D (6 bases). V lost 8 bases to trimming and J lost 1 base, with 16 bases between them. Germline CDR1 MGHDK, CDR2 SYGVNS. There are 15 residues in the CDR3. For the CDR3, the DNA is TGTGCCAGCGGGGGCCTACGAGATGGCACAGATACGCAGTATTTT. Amino acids: CASGGLRDGTDTQYF.

The V call is TRBV6-5, the J call TRBJ2-7; 12 nucleotides align to TRBD2. The ends lost 6 bases at V and 3 bases at J; junction bases unmatched: 6. This CDR3 has 15 residues. In germline, CDR1 is MNHEY, CDR2 SVGAGI. CDR3 in amino acids: CASSLRLAGDYEQYF. CDR3 DNA sequence: TGTGCCAGCAGCCTTAGACTAGCGGGGGACTACGAGCAGTACTTC.

The V call is TRBV9, the J call TRBJ2-5, with D possibly matching TRBD1 (6 bases). The CDR3 length is 15 residues. Germline V gene lookup returns CDR1 SGDLS and CDR2 YYNGEE. V lost 0 bases and J lost 6, with 15 bases in between. The CDR3 DNA follows: TGTGCCAGCAGCGTAGGGAAGGGGGAAATCCAGACCCAGTACTTC. Its protein is CASSVGKGEIQTQYF.

This rearrangement joins TRBV6-5 to TRBJ2-7, with 9 bases lining up with TRBD1. Per the germline V gene, CDR1 is MNHEY and CDR2 is SVGAGI. V gave up 0 bases and J gave up 2 bases; unmatched junction bases: 5. This CDR3 has 16 amino acids. The CDR3 region is CASSYSWDRVPYEQYF. CDR3 DNA: TGTGCCAGCAGTTACTCGTGGGACAGGGTCCCCTACGAGCAGTACTTC.

The genes are TRBV5-1 and TRBJ1-2; D not resolved. Trimming left V 4 bases short and J 2 bases short, with 12 bases between. The CDR3 length is 14 residues. Germline V lookup: CDR1 SGHRS, CDR2 YFSETQ. Here the CDR3 DNA reads TGCGCCAGCAGCCCGGAGGGCAGGAACTATGGCTACACCTTC. As protein: CASSPEGRNYGYTF. Together with reference TRBV5-1 and TRBJ1-2, the CDR3 gives the full variable domain: KAGVTQTPRYLIKTRGQQVTLSCSPISGHRSVSWYQQTPGQGLQFLFEYFSETQRNKGNFPGRFSGRQFSNSRSEMNVSTLELGDSALYLCASSPEGRNYGYTFGSGTRLTVV.

The genes are TRBV2 and TRBJ2-2; 8 bases map to TRBD1. The CDR3 has 16 residues. Losses at the gene ends were 6 bases for V and 5 bases for J; bases not matched to a gene: 11. Looked up from germline, CDR1 is SNHLY and CDR2 is FYNNEI. The CDR3: CASRDTGQGRTGELFF. CDR3 nucleotide sequence: TGTGCCAGCAGAGATACCGGACAGGGCCGGACCGGGGAGCTGTTTTTT.

Judged by abundance, this clone is large. This chain links TRBV11-2 with TRBJ2-3; D is unresolved. CDR3 size: 12 residues. V lost 2 bases and J 5 bases, leaving 5 bases between the germline ends. Germline values: CDR1 SGHAT, CDR2 FQNNGV. The CDR3 is CASSLTGDTQYF. CDR3 bases: TGTGCCAGCAGCTTAACTGGAGATACGCAGTATTTT.

The gene calls are TRBV6-6 and TRBJ1-6; D not resolved. Germline CDR1 reads MNHNY; CDR2 reads SVGAGI (reference sequence). The CDR3 loop spans 11 amino acids. The CDR3: CAAGWNSPLHF. The CDR3 DNA sequence: TGTGCAGCGGGATGGAATTCACCCCTCCACTTT.